The clone carrying this TCR beta chain has more than one count but fewer than ten. Antigen unknown. The entry originates in a study of post-analysis software for immune sequencing data. Study as a whole: The courses of disease that were included comprised relapsing-remitting, secondary progressive and progressive-relapsing multiple sclerosis. Findings and caveats of the study: Several TRBV segments (TRBV5-6, TRBV5-1 and TRBV20-1 among them) occurred more frequently in patients than in controls. Normalized Chao1 diversity was significantly reduced in patients versus controls. Strong co-clustering by F measure linked samples that shared a preparation batch.

The library was made from cDNA and included unique molecular identifiers. TCRdb reanalysed the PCR reads using MiXCR and keeps one entry per CDR3 protein. This repertoire shows fewer than 850,000 distinct CDR3 sequences, roughly 27% found once; its top ten account for roughly 0.53%. The ends lost 3 bases at V and 0 bases at J; junction bases unmatched: 4. Germline V gene sequence: CDR1 DFQATT, CDR2 SNEGSKA (reference sequence). The CDR3 covers 14 residues. What was sequenced was blood. The sequence came from a girl aged 5-17 years with multiple sclerosis. The chain uses TRBV20-1 and TRBJ2-7, with 8 bases that match TRBD2. The CDR3 here is CSARSGGTSYEQYF. CDR3 DNA: TGCAGTGCTAGGTCGGGGGGGACCTCCTACGAGCAGTACTTC.